Below, 13 T cell receptor beta chains from the same sample are listed, as sequenced in a study of cytomegalovirus exposure and HLA in healthy donors. The PCR used 60 Vbeta and 13 Jbeta primers. The table came from immunoSEQ multiplex PCR; TCRdb's copy has only in-frame clones and leaves some out. The table records roughly 160,000 clones, almost 75% of them present only once. Sequenced sample: PBMCs. These receptors all come from a woman under 30 in good health and CMV-seropositive.

The rearrangement joins TRBV7-2 to TRBJ1-2, with D uncertain. Germline V gives CDR1 SGHTA, CDR2 FQGNSA. The ends were cut back, 0 bases at V and 0 bases at J, with 5 bases in the middle. The CDR3 has 14 residues. CDR3 nucleotides: TGTGCCAGCAGCTTAGCGATAGCTAACTATGGCTACACCTTC. Translation gives CASSLAIANYGYTF.

V gene TRBV21-1 combines with J gene TRBJ1-5. TRBV21-1 is a pseudogene locus. The CDR3 is 18 amino acids. In nucleotides, the CDR3 is TGTGCCAGCAGCAAAGGTCCTACCGCGGCCCTCGAAGGTCAGCCCCAGCATTTT. It translates to CASSKGPTAALEGQPQHF.

This clone is a singleton in its sample. V gene TRBV6-1 combines with J gene TRBJ2-7, with D tentatively TRBD2 (6 bases). Trimming removed 9 bases at V and 3 bases at J, with 15 bases between. This CDR3 spans 13 amino acids. Germline values: CDR1 MNHNS, CDR2 SASEGT. This chain's CDR3 is CASNRDSGYEQYF. The CDR3 DNA follows: TGTGCCAGTAACCGGGACTCCGGCTACGAGCAGTACTTC.

Only a few counts were recorded for this clone. This chain's CDR3 is CAWSETAYNSPLHF. The CDR3 region has the DNA TGTGCCTGGAGTGAGACAGCCTATAATTCACCCCTCCACTTT. The chain employs TRBV30 and TRBJ1-6; tentative D call: TRBD1 (5 bases). The CDR3 contains 14 residues. Germline CDR1 and CDR2: GTSNPN and SVGIG (reference sequence). V was pared by 1 base and J by 2 bases, with 6 bases between.

The chain links TRBV10-2 to TRBJ2-7; 9 bases are shared with TRBD2. CDR1 WSHSY and CDR2 SAAADI come from the germline V gene. This CDR3 is built from 16 residues. V shed 7 bases, J shed 2 bases, and the junction held 12 bases outside the gene matches. This CDR3 reads CASTSAPERGAYEQYF. The CDR3 DNA sequence: TGCGCCAGCACCTCTGCACCCGAGCGGGGGGCCTACGAGCAGTACTTC.

The chain links TRBV7-3 to TRBJ2-3; D perhaps matches TRBD1 (6 bases). Trimming cost V 5 bases and J 11 bases, with 17 bases left between them. CDR1 and CDR2 (germline): SGHTA, FQGTGA. This CDR3 is built from 13 residues. CDR3 DNA: TGTGCCAGCAGCGCTGGGCGTGGGGGCCAGCAGTATTTT. Its translation is CASSAGRGGQQYF.

The rearrangement uses TRBV9 and TRBJ2-1; D might be TRBD2 (7 bases). Per the germline V gene, CDR1 is SGDLS and CDR2 is YYNGEE. The ends were cut back, 1 base at V and 4 bases at J, with 12 bases in the middle. CDR3 size: 15 residues. The CDR3 is CASSVYREGYNEQFF. The CDR3 region has the DNA TGTGCCAGCAGCGTATACAGGGAGGGGTACAATGAGCAGTTCTTC.

The chain employs TRBV4-2 and TRBJ1-4, with 11 bases identical to TRBD1. CDR3 length: 17 amino acids. Germline CDR1 LGHNA, CDR2 YNFKEQ. Trimming at V came to 3 bases and at J to 4 bases, leaving 7 bases not matched to a gene. The CDR3 sequence: CASSHRTGGEDNEKLFF. The CDR3 nucleotides read TGTGCCAGCAGCCATCGGACAGGGGGCGAGGATAATGAAAAACTGTTTTTT.

The V and J genes are TRBV5-1 and TRBJ1-1, with TRBD1 matching over 7 bases. Germline assignment: CDR1 SGHRS and CDR2 YFSETQ. V was pared by 2 bases and J by 6 bases, with 16 bases of the junction left unmatched. The CDR3 is made up of 17 amino acids. This chain's CDR3 is CASSFEGAVLGGPEAFF. In DNA, the CDR3 is TGCGCCAGCAGCTTCGAGGGGGCCGTCTTGGGTGGCCCTGAAGCTTTCTTT.

This clone has only a few counts. V usage is TRBV9 and J usage is TRBJ1-6; 9 bases match TRBD1. Looked up from germline, CDR1 is SGDLS and CDR2 is YYNGEE. Trimming at V came to 2 bases and at J to 10 bases, leaving 1 base not matched to a gene. The CDR3 loop spans 13 amino acids. CDR3 bases: TGTGCCAGCAGCGTGACAGGGGGATCACCCCTCCACTTT. The encoded protein is CASSVTGGSPLHF.

This chain connects TRBV7-9 to TRBJ1-2, with D hard to call. The CDR3 sequence is 12 residues long. Looked up from germline, CDR1 is SEHNR and CDR2 is FQNEAQ (reference sequence). V was pared by 2 bases and J by 8 bases, with 9 bases between. Written as DNA, the CDR3 is TGTGCCAGCAGCTTAACAGAGACGGGCTACACCTTC. This encodes CASSLTETGYTF.

This clone was counted once. This chain uses TRBV7-2 with TRBJ2-3, with D perhaps TRBD2 (5 bases). Per germline, CDR1 SGHTA and CDR2 FQGNSA. This CDR3 region has 17 residues. Trimming shortened V by 5 bases and J by 4 bases, and 22 bases separated the two germline ends. The CDR3, as DNA: TGTGCCAGCAGCCACGTACTAGACCCCCGTGGTTCAGATACGCAGTATTTT. This gives the protein CASSHVLDPRGSDTQYF. The whole variable domain, filled in from reference TRBV7-2 and TRBJ2-3, reads GAGVSQSPSNKVTEKGKDVELRCDPISGHTALYWYRQSLGQGLEFLIYFQGNSAPDKSGLPSDRFSAERTGGSVSTLTIQRTQQEDSAVYLCASSHVLDPRGSDTQYFGPGTRLTVL.

The chain uses TRBV30 and TRBJ1-5, with TRBD1 matching over 8 bases. This CDR3 contains 15 residues. J gave up 5 bases and V 1 base, and 7 bases lay outside the gene matches. Germline CDR1 GTSNPN, CDR2 SVGIG (reference sequence). CDR3 DNA sequence: TGTGCCTGGAGTGCGCGGACAGGGAAGGATCAGCCCCAGCATTTT. Translating gives CAWSARTGKDQPQHF.